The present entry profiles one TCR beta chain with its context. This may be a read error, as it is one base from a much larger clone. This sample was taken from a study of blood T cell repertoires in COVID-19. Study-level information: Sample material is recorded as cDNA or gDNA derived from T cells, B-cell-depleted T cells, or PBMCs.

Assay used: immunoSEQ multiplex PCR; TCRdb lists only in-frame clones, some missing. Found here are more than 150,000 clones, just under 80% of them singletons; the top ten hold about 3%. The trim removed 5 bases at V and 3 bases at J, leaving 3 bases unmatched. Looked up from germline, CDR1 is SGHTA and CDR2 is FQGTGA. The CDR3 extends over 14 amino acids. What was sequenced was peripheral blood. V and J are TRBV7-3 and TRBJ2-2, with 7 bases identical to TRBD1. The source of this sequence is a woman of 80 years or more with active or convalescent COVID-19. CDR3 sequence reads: CASSPGTDTGELFF. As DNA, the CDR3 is TGTGCCAGCAGCCCCGGGACAGACACCGGGGAGCTGTTTTTT.